This TCR beta chain was identified during a study of blood T cell repertoires in COVID-19. As for the study in general: Material from acute and convalescent COVID-19 was sourced from the United States, Italy and Spain.

With V trimmed by 5 bases and J by 1 base, 11 bases remained unmatched. The CDR3 covers 16 residues. Germline assignment: CDR1 SGHTA and CDR2 FQGTGA. Profiling relied on immunoSEQ multiplex PCR, and the TCRdb table lists in-frame clones only, not all of them. The data contain 120,000 or so clones, approximately 71% of them seen just once; the ten biggest clones take up roughly 2%. This clone has only a few counts. This TCR derives from a woman aged 70-85 years with acute or convalescent COVID-19. The source material was peripheral blood. J is TRBJ2-7 and V is TRBV7-3; TRBD2 matches at 7 bases. The CDR3 here is CASSPQLASGSYEQYF. In DNA form, the CDR3 reads TGTGCCAGCAGCCCCCAGTTGGCTAGCGGATCCTACGAGCAGTACTTC.